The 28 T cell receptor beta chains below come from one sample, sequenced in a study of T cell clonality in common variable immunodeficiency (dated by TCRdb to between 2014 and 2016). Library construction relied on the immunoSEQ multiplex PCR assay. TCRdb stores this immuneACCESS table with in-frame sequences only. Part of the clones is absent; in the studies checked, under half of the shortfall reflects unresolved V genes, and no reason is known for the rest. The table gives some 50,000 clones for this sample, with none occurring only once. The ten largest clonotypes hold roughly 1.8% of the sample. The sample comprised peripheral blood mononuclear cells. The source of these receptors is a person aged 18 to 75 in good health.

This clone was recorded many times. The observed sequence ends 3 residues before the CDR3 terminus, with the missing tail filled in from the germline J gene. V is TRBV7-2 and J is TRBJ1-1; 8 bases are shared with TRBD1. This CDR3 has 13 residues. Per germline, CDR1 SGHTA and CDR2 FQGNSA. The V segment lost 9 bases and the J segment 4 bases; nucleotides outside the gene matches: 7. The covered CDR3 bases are TGTGCCAGTAAGACAGGGGAGGCCACTGAA. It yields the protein CASKTGEATE. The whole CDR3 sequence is CASKTGEATEAFF.

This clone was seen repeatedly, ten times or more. CDR3 in amino acids: CSARDSSLGLLEPLHF. Incomplete CDR3 DNA: TGCAGTGCTAGGGACAGCTCTCTCGGTCTACTAGAGCCC. The rearrangement uses TRBV20-1 and TRBJ1-6, with a tentative D call TRBD1 (6 bases). Coverage ceases 3 residues before the CDR3 finishes, and the germline J gene fills in the end. The CDR3 is 16 amino acids. From germline, CDR1 is DFQATT and CDR2 SNEGSKA (reference sequence).

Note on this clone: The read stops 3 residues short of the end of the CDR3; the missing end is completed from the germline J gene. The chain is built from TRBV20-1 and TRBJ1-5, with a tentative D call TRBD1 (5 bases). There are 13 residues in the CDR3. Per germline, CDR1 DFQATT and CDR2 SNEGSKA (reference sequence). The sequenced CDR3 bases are TGCAGGAAGAGCCAGGGCAGGGCTCAGCCC. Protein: CRKSQGRAQP. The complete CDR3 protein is CRKSQGRAQPQHF.

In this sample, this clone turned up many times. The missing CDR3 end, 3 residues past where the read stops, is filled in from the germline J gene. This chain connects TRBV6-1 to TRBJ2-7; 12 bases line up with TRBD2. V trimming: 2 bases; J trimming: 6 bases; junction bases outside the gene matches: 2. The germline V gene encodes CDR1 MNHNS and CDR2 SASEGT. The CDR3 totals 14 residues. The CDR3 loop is CASSELAGGFEQYF. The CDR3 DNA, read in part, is TGTGCCAGCAGTGAACTAGCGGGAGGGTTCGAG.

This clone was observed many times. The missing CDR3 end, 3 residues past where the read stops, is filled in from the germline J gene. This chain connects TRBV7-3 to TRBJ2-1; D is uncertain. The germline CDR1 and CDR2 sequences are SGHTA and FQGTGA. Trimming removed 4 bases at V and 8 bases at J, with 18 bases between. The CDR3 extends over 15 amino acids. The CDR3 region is CASSSQVSRVDEQFF. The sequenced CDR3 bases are TGTGCCAGCAGCTCACAAGTCTCACGGGTGGATGAG.

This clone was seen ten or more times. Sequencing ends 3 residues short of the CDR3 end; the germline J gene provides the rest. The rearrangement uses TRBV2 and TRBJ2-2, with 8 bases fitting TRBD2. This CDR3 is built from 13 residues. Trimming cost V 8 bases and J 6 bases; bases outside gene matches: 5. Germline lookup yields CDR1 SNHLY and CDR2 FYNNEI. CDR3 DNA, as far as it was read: TGTGCCAGCGAAAGCGGGAGTTCCGGGGAG. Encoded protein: CASESGSSGE. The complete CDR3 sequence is CASESGSSGELFF.

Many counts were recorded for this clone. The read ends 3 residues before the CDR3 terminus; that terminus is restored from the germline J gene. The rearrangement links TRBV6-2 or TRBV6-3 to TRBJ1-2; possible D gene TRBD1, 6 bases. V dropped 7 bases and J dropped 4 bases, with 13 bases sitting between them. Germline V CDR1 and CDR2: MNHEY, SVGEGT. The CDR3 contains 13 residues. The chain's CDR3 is CASIGGTLYGYTF. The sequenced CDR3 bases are TGTGCCAGCATAGGCGGGACACTCTATGGC.

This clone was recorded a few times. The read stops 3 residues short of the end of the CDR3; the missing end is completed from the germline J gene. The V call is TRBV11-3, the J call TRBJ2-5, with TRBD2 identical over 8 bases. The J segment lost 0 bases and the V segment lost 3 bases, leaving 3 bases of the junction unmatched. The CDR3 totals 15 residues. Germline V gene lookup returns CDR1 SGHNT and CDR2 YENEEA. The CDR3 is CASSLQRGYQETQYF. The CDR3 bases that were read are TGTGCCAGCAGCTTGCAGCGGGGGTACCAAGAGACC.

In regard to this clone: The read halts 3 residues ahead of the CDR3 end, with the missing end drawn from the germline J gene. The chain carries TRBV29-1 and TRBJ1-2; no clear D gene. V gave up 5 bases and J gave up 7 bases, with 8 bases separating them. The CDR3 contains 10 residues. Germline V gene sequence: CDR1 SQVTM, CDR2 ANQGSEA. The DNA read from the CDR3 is TGCAGCGTTTGGAGGGTTGGC. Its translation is CSVWRVG. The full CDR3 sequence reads CSVWRVGYTF.

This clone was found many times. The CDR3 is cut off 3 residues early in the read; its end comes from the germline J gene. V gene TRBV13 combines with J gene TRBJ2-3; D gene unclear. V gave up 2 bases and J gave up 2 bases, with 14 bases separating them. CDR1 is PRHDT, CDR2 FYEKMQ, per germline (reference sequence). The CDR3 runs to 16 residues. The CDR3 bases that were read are TGTGCCAGCAGCTTACGCCGGGTAGGTTTCACAGATACG. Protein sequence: CASSLRRVGFTDT. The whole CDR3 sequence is CASSLRRVGFTDTQYF.

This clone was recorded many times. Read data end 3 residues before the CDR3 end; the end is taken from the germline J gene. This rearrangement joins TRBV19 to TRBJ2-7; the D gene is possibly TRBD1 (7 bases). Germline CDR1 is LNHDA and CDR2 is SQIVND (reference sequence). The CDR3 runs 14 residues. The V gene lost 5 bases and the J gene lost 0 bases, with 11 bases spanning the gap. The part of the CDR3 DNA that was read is TGTGCCAGTAGTGCGGGACAGACCTCCTACGAG. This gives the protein CASSAGQTSYE. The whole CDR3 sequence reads CASSAGQTSYEQYF. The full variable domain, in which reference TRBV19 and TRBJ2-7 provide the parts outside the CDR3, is DGGITQSPKYLFRKEGQNVTLSCEQNLNHDAMYWYRQDPGQGLRLIYYSQIVNDFQKGDIAEGYSVSREKKESFPLTVTSAQKNPTAFYLCASSAGQTSYEQYFGPGTRLTVT.

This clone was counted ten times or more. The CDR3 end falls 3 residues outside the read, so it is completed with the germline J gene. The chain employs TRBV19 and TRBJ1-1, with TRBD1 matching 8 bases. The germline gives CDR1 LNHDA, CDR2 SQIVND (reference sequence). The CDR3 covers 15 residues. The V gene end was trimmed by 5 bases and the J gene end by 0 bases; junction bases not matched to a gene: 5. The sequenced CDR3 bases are TGTGCCAGTAGTCTTGGGACAGGAATGAACACTGAA. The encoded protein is CASSLGTGMNTE. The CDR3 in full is CASSLGTGMNTEAFF.

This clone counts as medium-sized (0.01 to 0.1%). This CDR3 reads CSATWGGDSYEQYF. The sequenced CDR3 bases are TGCAGTGCTACTTGGGGGGGGGATTCCTACGAG. The chain uses TRBV20-1 and TRBJ2-7; 7 nucleotides line up with TRBD2. The read terminates 3 residues ahead of where the CDR3 ends, so the germline J gene completes it. The junction had 7 bases not matched to a gene; V was cut back by 4 bases and J by 1 base. The germline gives CDR1 DFQATT, CDR2 SNEGSKA (reference sequence). The length of the CDR3 is 14 residues.

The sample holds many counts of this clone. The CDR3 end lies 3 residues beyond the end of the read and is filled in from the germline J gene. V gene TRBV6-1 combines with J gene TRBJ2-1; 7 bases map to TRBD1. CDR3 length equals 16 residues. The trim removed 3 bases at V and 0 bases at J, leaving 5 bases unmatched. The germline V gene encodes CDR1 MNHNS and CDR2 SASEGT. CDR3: CASSDPGGSSYNEQFF. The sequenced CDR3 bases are TGTGCCAGCAGTGATCCAGGGGGTAGCTCCTACAATGAG.

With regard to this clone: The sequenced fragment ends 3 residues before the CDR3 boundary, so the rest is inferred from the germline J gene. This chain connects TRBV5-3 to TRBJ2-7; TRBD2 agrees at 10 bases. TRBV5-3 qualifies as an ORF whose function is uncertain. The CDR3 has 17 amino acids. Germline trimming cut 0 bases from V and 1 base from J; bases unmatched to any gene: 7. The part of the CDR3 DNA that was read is TGTGCCAGAAGCTTGGAACCTAGCGGGGGATTATCCTACGAG. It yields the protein CARSLEPSGGLSYE. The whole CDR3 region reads CARSLEPSGGLSYEQYF.

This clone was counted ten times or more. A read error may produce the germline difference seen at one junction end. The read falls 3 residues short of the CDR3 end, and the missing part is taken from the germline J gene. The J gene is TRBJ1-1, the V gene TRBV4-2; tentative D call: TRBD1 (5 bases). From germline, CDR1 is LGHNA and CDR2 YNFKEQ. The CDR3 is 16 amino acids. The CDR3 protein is CASSQGSGGRNTEAFF. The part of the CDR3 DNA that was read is TGCGCCAGCAGCCAAGGGTCGGGGGGTCGGAACACTGAA.

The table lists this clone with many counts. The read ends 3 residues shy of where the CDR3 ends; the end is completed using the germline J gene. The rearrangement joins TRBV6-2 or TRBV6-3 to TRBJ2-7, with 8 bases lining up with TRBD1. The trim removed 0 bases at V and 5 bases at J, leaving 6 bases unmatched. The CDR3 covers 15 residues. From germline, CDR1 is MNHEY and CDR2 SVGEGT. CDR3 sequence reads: CASSYSTGAFNEQYF. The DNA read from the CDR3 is TGTGCCAGCAGTTACTCGACAGGGGCGTTCAACGAG.

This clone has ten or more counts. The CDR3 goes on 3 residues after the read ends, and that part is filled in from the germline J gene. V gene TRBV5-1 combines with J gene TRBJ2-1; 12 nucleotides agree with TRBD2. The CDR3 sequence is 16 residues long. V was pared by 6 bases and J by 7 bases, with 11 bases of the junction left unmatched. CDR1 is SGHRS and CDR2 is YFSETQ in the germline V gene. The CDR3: CASTPTPSGGANEQFF. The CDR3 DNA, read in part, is TGCGCCAGCACCCCCACCCCTAGCGGGGGGGCGAATGAG.

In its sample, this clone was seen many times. The CDR3 is CASSPGTSQTGELFF. CDR3 DNA, as far as it was read: TGTGCCAGCAGCCCCGGGACTAGCCAGACCGGGGAG. The chain is built from TRBV7-9 and TRBJ2-2; 9 positions agree with TRBD2. The CDR3 is cut off 3 residues early in the read; its end comes from the germline J gene. CDR1 and CDR2 (germline): SEHNR, FQNEAQ (reference sequence). The CDR3 length is 15 residues. V shed 5 bases, J shed 5 bases, and the junction held 6 bases outside the gene matches.

The CDR3 here is CASSLEGGVNTEAFF. CDR3 DNA, as far as it was read: TGTGCCAGCAGCTTGGAGGGAGGGGTGAACACTGAA. The chain carries TRBV7-9 and TRBJ1-1; TRBD1 is a possible D gene (5 bases). The read is 3 residues too short to cover the CDR3 end, so that end is filled in from the germline J gene. This CDR3 has 15 residues. V gave up 3 bases and J gave up 0 bases, with 11 bases separating them. Germline V gene data show CDR1 as SEHNR and CDR2 as FQNEAQ (reference sequence).

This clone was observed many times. This CDR3 reads CSATGTAYEQYF. Incomplete CDR3 DNA: TGCAGTGCTACCGGGACTGCCTACGAG. The chain employs TRBV20-1 and TRBJ2-7; possible D gene TRBD2, 6 bases. The DNA ends 3 residues before the CDR3 does, and the rest of the CDR3 is filled in from the germline J gene. The CDR3 consists of 12 residues. The germline V gene has CDR1 DFQATT and CDR2 SNEGSKA (reference sequence). V was pared by 4 bases and J by 2 bases, with 9 bases between.

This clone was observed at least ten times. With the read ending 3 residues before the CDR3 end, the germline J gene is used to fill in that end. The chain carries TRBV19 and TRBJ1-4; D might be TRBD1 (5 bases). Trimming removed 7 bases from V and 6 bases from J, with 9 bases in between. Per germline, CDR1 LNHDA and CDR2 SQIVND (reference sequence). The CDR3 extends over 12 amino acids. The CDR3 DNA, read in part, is TGTGCCAGTACCCGACAGCATGAAAAA. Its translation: CASTRQHEK. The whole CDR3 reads CASTRQHEKLFF.

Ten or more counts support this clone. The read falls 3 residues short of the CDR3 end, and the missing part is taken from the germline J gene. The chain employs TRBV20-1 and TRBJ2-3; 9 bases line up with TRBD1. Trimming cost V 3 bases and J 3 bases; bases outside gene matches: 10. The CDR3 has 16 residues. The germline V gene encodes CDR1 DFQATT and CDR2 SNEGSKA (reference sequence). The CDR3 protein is CSARIRDRASTDTQYF. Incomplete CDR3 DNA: TGCAGTGCTAGGATCCGGGACAGGGCGTCAACAGATACG.

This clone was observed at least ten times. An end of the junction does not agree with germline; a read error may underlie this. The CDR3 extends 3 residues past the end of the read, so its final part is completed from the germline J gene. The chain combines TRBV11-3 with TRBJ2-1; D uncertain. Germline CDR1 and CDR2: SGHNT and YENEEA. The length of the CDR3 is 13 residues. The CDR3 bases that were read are TGTGCCAGCAGCTTAGTCTCCCACAATGAG. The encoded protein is CASSLVSHNE. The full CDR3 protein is CASSLVSHNEQFF.

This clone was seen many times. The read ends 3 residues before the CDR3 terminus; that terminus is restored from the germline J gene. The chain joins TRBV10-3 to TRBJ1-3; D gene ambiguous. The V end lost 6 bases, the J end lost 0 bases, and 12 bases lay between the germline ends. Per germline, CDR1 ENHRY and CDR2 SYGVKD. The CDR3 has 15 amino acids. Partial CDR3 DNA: TGTGCCATCAGCTACGGAACAGTCTCTGGAAACACC. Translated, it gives CAISYGTVSGNT. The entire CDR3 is CAISYGTVSGNTIYF.

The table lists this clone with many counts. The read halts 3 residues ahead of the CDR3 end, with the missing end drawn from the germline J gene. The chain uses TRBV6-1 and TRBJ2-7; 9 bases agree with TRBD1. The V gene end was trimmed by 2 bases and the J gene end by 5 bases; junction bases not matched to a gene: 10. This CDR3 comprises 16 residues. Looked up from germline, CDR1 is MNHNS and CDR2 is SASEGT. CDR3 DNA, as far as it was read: TGTGCCAGCAGTGAATTTGGACAGGGGAGTAGCAACGAG. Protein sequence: CASSEFGQGSSNE. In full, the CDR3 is CASSEFGQGSSNEQYF.

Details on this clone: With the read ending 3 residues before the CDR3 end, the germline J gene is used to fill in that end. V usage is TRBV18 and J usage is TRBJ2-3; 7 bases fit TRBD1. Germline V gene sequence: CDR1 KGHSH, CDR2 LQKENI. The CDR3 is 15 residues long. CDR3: CASSQDRVVNQPQYF. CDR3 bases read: TGTGCCAGCTCACAAGACAGGGTGGTCAATCAGCCG. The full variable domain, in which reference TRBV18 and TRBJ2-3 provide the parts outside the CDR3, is NAGVMQNPRHLVRRRGQEARLRCSPMKGHSHVYWYRQLPEEGLKFMVYLQKENIIDESGMPKERFSAEFPKEGPSILRIQQVVRGDSAAYFCASSQDRVVNQPQYFGPGTRLTVL.

The CDR3 is CASRERQGDNSPLFF. The sequenced CDR3 bases are TGTGCCAGCAGAGAACGGCAGGGTGATAATTCACCA. The chain couples TRBV7-9 to TRBJ1-4; tentatively, D is TRBD1 (5 bases). Read data end 3 residues before the CDR3 end; the end is taken from the germline J gene. Germline V gives CDR1 SEHNR, CDR2 FQNEAQ (reference sequence). The CDR3 contains 15 residues.